One sample yielded the 23 T cell receptor beta chains listed below, sequenced in a study of blood T cell repertoires in COVID-19 (dated by TCRdb to about 2020). Receptors were amplified or captured by the immunoSEQ multiplex PCR assay. Entries here come from immuneACCESS through TCRdb and include only in-frame sequences with V and J called. Some clones fail to appear in such tables; in the studies checked, an unresolved V gene covers under half of the shortfall, and the cause of the remainder is unknown. Counted in this sample were about 72,000 clones; about 80% of them appeared once. Clones ranked in the top ten supply 18% of the sample. Sequenced input: peripheral blood. The origin of the receptors is a human donor in a cohort sampled during active COVID-19.

The rearrangement links TRBV6-2 or TRBV6-3 to TRBJ2-1; 8 bases agree with TRBD2. The J segment lost 0 bases and the V segment lost 7 bases, leaving 5 bases of the junction unmatched. Germline V CDR1 and CDR2: MNHEY, SVGEGT. The CDR3 length is 15 residues. CDR3 in amino acids: CASTPGGGSYNEQFF. CDR3 in DNA: TGTGCCAGCACCCCCGGGGGGGGCTCCTACAATGAGCAGTTCTTC.

The chain joins TRBV29-1 to TRBJ1-1; 10 bases are shared with TRBD1. V lost 6 bases and J lost 3; bases outside the gene matches: 7. This CDR3 contains 14 residues. Per the germline V gene, CDR1 is SQVTM and CDR2 is ANQGSEA. CDR3 amino acids: CSVDTDRGDTEAFF. In DNA form, the CDR3 reads TGCAGCGTCGACACGGACAGGGGGGACACTGAAGCTTTCTTT.

V and J are TRBV7-3 and TRBJ2-2; D remains ambiguous. V was trimmed by 2 bases and J by 0 bases, leaving 4 bases between them. The CDR3 sequence is 14 residues long. Per the germline V gene, CDR1 is SGHTA and CDR2 is FQGTGA. The CDR3 region is CASSLSSNTGELFF. CDR3 DNA: TGTGCCAGCAGCTTATCTTCGAACACCGGGGAGCTGTTTTTT.

This clone was seen only a few times. The rearrangement uses TRBV5-1 and TRBJ1-6; 7 nucleotides line up with TRBD1. The CDR3 is made up of 15 amino acids. Germline CDR1 is SGHRS and CDR2 is YFSETQ. V dropped 4 bases and J dropped 6; count of bases not matched to a gene: 7. CDR3 region: CASSPPGQRNSPLHF. CDR3 in DNA: TGCGCCAGCAGCCCGCCGGGACAGCGTAATTCACCCCTCCACTTT.

The chain carries TRBV2 and TRBJ1-1, with 7 bases identical to TRBD1. CDR3 length: 13 amino acids. Germline V gene data show CDR1 as SNHLY and CDR2 as FYNNEI. Losses at the gene ends were 9 bases for V and 0 bases for J; bases not matched to a gene: 4. The CDR3 spells CASTGDMNTEAFF. The CDR3, as DNA: TGTGCCAGTACAGGGGACATGAACACTGAAGCTTTCTTT.

This chain uses TRBV7-2 with TRBJ2-1; possibly TRBD2 for D (5 bases). The germline V and J ends were trimmed by 4 bases and 2 bases, with 12 bases remaining between them. The CDR3 is 15 amino acids. Looked up from germline, CDR1 is SGHTA and CDR2 is FQGNSA. CDR3 bases: TGTGCCAGCAGCTGGGCGGACTGGGCCTACAATGAGCAGTTCTTC. This translates into CASSWADWAYNEQFF.

The chain combines TRBV5-1 with TRBJ2-3; 8 bases fit TRBD2. CDR3 length: 14 amino acids. Germline assignment: CDR1 SGHRS and CDR2 YFSETQ. V lost 7 bases and J lost 4; bases outside the gene matches: 8. CDR3 in DNA: TGCGCCAGCCGGCCCCGGGGGGGCGCAGATACGCAGTATTTT. Translation gives CASRPRGGADTQYF.

The chain couples TRBV6-1 to TRBJ2-7; D may be TRBD1 (6 bases). The germline V and J ends were trimmed by 0 bases and 3 bases, with 9 bases remaining between them. The CDR3 is 14 residues long. Germline V gene sequence: CDR1 MNHNS, CDR2 SASEGT. The CDR3 spells CASSEATGFYEQYF. The CDR3 bases are TGTGCCAGCAGTGAAGCGACAGGTTTCTACGAGCAGTACTTC.

There are a few counts of this clone. This rearrangement joins TRBV11-2 to TRBJ2-7, with TRBD1 identical over 9 bases. With 5 bases clipped from V and 2 bases from J, the junction kept 7 bases outside the gene matches. This CDR3 spans 15 amino acids. Looked up from germline, CDR1 is SGHAT and CDR2 is FQNNGV. CDR3 in amino acids: CASSQGQGTPYEQYF. CDR3 nucleotides: TGTGCCAGCAGCCAGGGACAGGGAACTCCCTACGAGCAGTACTTC.

The chain links TRBV6-1 to TRBJ1-1; D uncertain. The CDR3 spans 14 residues. V lost 2 bases and J 1 base, leaving 8 bases between the germline ends. Germline values: CDR1 MNHNS, CDR2 SASEGT. The CDR3 DNA follows: TGTGCCAGCAGTGAACTGGCAACGAACACTGAAGCTTTCTTT. Translating gives CASSELATNTEAFF.

DNA of the CDR3: TGTGCCAGCAGCTTCCCCCCAGGAGGAGTAGATACGCAGTATTTT. This encodes CASSFPPGGVDTQYF. The chain links TRBV7-2 to TRBJ2-3; weak D call: TRBD2 (5 bases). The germline V and J ends were trimmed by 3 bases and 5 bases, with 15 bases remaining between them. Germline CDR1 is SGHTA and CDR2 is FQGNSA. The CDR3 length is 15 residues.

The chain joins TRBV5-6 to TRBJ2-2; no clear D. The V gene's germline CDR1 is SGHDT and CDR2 YYEEEE. V dropped 0 bases and J dropped 4 bases, with 7 bases sitting between them. The length of the CDR3 is 14 residues. The CDR3 bases are TGTGCCAGCAGCTTGGACTACATCACCGGGGAGCTGTTTTTT. Protein product: CASSLDYITGELFF.

The chain carries TRBV5-1 and TRBJ2-1; 8 bases align to TRBD1. The V gene's germline CDR1 is SGHRS and CDR2 YFSETQ. V gave up 3 bases and J gave up 6 bases; unmatched junction bases: 2. This CDR3 has 13 amino acids. The CDR3 loop is CASSWDRSNEQFF. CDR3 sequence (DNA): TGCGCCAGCAGCTGGGACAGGAGCAATGAGCAGTTCTTC.

The sample holds many counts of this clone. J is TRBJ1-2 and V is TRBV11-2, with 9 bases matching TRBD1. Per germline, CDR1 SGHAT and CDR2 FQNNGV. V lost 6 bases to trimming and J lost 8 bases; unmatched junction nucleotides: 10. There are 14 residues in the CDR3. CDR3 amino acids: CASRAGQGKRGYTF. The CDR3 DNA is TGTGCCAGCAGGGCTGGACAGGGGAAACGAGGCTACACCTTC. The full variable domain, its missing parts supplied by reference TRBV11-2 and TRBJ1-2, is EAGVAQSPRYKIIEKRQSVAFWCNPISGHATLYWYQQILGQGPKLLIQFQNNGVVDDSQLPKDRFSAERLKGVDSTLKIQPAKLEDSAVYLCASRAGQGKRGYTFGSGTRLTVV.

The CDR3 spells CASSPWGPDTQYF. The CDR3, as DNA: TGTGCCAGCAGCCCATGGGGGCCGGATACGCAGTATTTT. The chain carries TRBV5-5 and TRBJ2-3, with D tentatively TRBD1 (6 bases). The germline V gene encodes CDR1 SGHKS and CDR2 YYEKEE (reference sequence). CDR3 length equals 13 residues. V shed 4 bases and J shed 6 bases, with 12 bases lying between them.

The chain has TRBV24-1 and TRBJ2-7; maybe TRBD1 (6 bases). This CDR3 spans 15 amino acids. V was shortened by 6 bases and J by 2 bases, with 16 bases between the two germline ends. From germline, CDR1 is KGHDR and CDR2 SFDVKD. The CDR3 here is CATSLRQAKAYEQYF. Here the CDR3 DNA reads TGTGCCACCAGTCTGAGACAGGCCAAAGCCTACGAGCAGTACTTC.

The genes are TRBV18 and TRBJ1-5; D is unresolved. CDR1 is KGHSH, CDR2 LQKENI, per germline. The ends were cut back, 2 bases at V and 1 base at J, with 3 bases in the middle. The CDR3 consists of 13 residues. The CDR3 region has the DNA TGTGCCAGCTCACCATCGAGCAATCAGCCCCAGCATTTT. Its translation: CASSPSSNQPQHF.

This rearrangement joins TRBV15 to TRBJ2-3; D perhaps matches TRBD1 (6 bases). CDR3 length: 16 residues. Germline V CDR1 and CDR2: LNHNV, YYDKDF (reference sequence). The V end was cut by 3 bases, the J end by 5 bases, with 18 bases between. CDR3 in DNA: TGTGCCACCAGCAGGGGGGCGGTGGGGGCCGGAGATACGCAGTATTTT. Its protein product is CATSRGAVGAGDTQYF.

V is TRBV5-4 and J is TRBJ1-6, with TRBD1 matching over 7 bases. The CDR3 has 14 amino acids. Per germline, CDR1 SGHNT and CDR2 YYREEE (reference sequence). The J segment lost 7 bases and the V segment lost 4 bases, leaving 5 bases of the junction unmatched. The CDR3: CASSADRENSPLHF. The CDR3 DNA follows: TGTGCCAGCAGCGCAGACAGGGAGAATTCACCCCTCCACTTT. Looking up the rest from reference TRBV5-4 and TRBJ1-6 gives the full variable domain: ETGVTQSPTHLIKTRGQQVTLRCSSQSGHNTVSWYQQALGQGPQFIFQYYREEENGRGNFPPRFSGLQFPNYSSELNVNALELDDSALYLCASSADRENSPLHFGNGTRLTVT.

J is TRBJ2-5 and V is TRBV5-1; D remains ambiguous. This CDR3 has 14 amino acids. CDR1 is SGHRS, CDR2 YFSETQ, per germline. V dropped 6 bases and J dropped 6 bases, with 18 bases sitting between them. As DNA, the CDR3 is TGCGCCAGCAAGATGCCTGGGCAGTTTAAGACCCAGTACTTC. Its protein is CASKMPGQFKTQYF. Full variable domain (missing parts from reference TRBV5-1 and TRBJ2-5): KAGVTQTPRYLIKTRGQQVTLSCSPISGHRSVSWYQQTPGQGLQFLFEYFSETQRNKGNFPGRFSGRQFSNSRSEMNVSTLELGDSALYLCASKMPGQFKTQYFGPGTRLLVL.

V and J are TRBV4-1 and TRBJ2-2; tentative D call: TRBD1 (5 bases). The V and J ends lost 1 base and 2 bases respectively, with 8 bases between them. The CDR3 contains 15 residues. The V gene's germline CDR1 is MGHRA and CDR2 YSYEKL. CDR3 residues: CASSQATVNTGELFF. CDR3 in DNA: TGCGCCAGCAGCCAAGCGACAGTAAACACCGGGGAGCTGTTTTTT.

The rearrangement links TRBV6-5 to TRBJ1-5; no firm D call. CDR1 and CDR2 from the germline V gene are MNHEY and SVGAGI. This CDR3 contains 12 residues. V was cut by 6 bases and J by 3 bases, with 6 bases left in between. The CDR3 sequence: CASRSYNQPQHF. CDR3 DNA sequence: TGTGCCAGCAGGAGTTACAATCAGCCCCAGCATTTT.

The chain couples TRBV9 to TRBJ2-5; weak D call: TRBD1 (6 bases). The ends were cut back, 2 bases at V and 1 base at J, with 12 bases in the middle. Germline values: CDR1 SGDLS, CDR2 YYNGEE. CDR3 length equals 15 residues. The DNA for the CDR3 is TGTGCCAGCAGCGTCCGGGACACCTCCCAAGAGACCCAGTACTTC. Translation gives CASSVRDTSQETQYF.